This TCR beta chain stems from a study of T cell changes during pregnancy in multiple sclerosis (dated by TCRdb to the late 2010s). Some background on the complete study: Changes in the T cell repertoire over the course of pregnancy were examined in this study in women with multiple sclerosis.

Turning to this clone: There is no known antigen for this receptor. One base away there is no much larger clone; base qualities are not given.

V was cut back by 1 base and J by 4 bases, leaving a gap of 10 bases between them. There are 14 amino acids in the CDR3, from cysteine to phenylalanine inclusive. Only the CDR3 part of the read is kept: 42 bases, read in frame from the first base. CDR1 and CDR2 are read off the germline V gene as MGHDK and SYGVNS. Libraries were prepared through the immunoSEQ multiplex PCR assay. TCRdb re-hosts the immuneACCESS table, in-frame sequences only. Its copies lack some clones; in the studies checked, an unresolved V gene accounts for under half of them, and the cause for the rest is not known. The sample table lists tens of thousands of clones, roughly nine tenths of them with a count of one. Around 3.3% of the sample goes to the ten largest clones.

This specimen was CD8+ T cells from peripheral blood mononuclear cells, taken before pregnancy. Here the chain combines TRBV25-1 and TRBJ1-1; the D gene is possibly TRBD1, with 6 bases matching. The source of this sequence is a female donor with multiple sclerosis, enrolled in a pregnancy study. The sequenced DNA is TGTGCCAGCAGTGAATGGATAGGGGGCACTGAAGCTTTCTTT. It specifies CASSEWIGGTEAFF. With the rest looked up from the reference TRBV25-1 and TRBJ1-1 genes rather than sequenced, the full variable domain is EADIYQTPRYLVIGTGKKITLECSQTMGHDKMYWYQQDPGMELHLIHYSYGVNSTEKGDLSSESTVSRIRTEHFPLTLESARPSHTSQYLCASSEWIGGTEAFFGQGTRLTVV.